These T cell receptor beta chains were read from a single sample in a study of blood T cells in healthy people across ages. TCRdb called the 5' RACE reads again in MiXCR, with one record for every CDR3 protein. In the table there are 1.4 million to 1.5 million distinct CDR3 sequences, 35% to 45% of which are singletons. The sample consisted of blood. Receptor source: a woman under 30 in good health. Each CDR3 is given with its conserved first and last residue. Each record gives: V gene, CDR3 length, J gene, clone size, D gene, CDR3 DNA, CDR3 protein. The D gene is left open where the match is weak. Some rows have no size entry. The others give once, few or many, or a class for an expanded clone.

v_gene: TRBV20-1; len: 13; j_gene: TRBJ1-2; abundance: once; d_gene: TRBD1; CDR3nt: TGCAGTGCTAGAGCCCTACAGGGGTTAGGCTACACCTTC; CDR3aa: CSARALQGLGYTF
v_gene: TRBV7-2; len: 15; j_gene: TRBJ2-1; abundance: few; d_gene: .; CDR3nt: TGTGCCACCTCAGCAGCTGGGGGGCCCAACAATGAGCAGTTCTTC; CDR3aa: CATSAAGGPNNEQFF
v_gene: TRBV7-9; len: 15; j_gene: TRBJ2-5; abundance: .; d_gene: .; CDR3nt: TGTGCCAGCAGCTCTAAGGGGGGACTACAAGAGACCCAGTACTTC; CDR3aa: CASSSKGGLQETQYF
v_gene: TRBV12-3/TRBV12-4; len: 16; j_gene: TRBJ2-1; abundance: few; d_gene: TRBD1; CDR3nt: TGTGCCAGCAGGGAACCCGGGACAGGGGGAATCAATGAGCAGTTCTTC; CDR3aa: CASREPGTGGINEQFF
v_gene: TRBV4-2; len: 16; j_gene: TRBJ2-1; abundance: few; d_gene: .; CDR3nt: TGTGCCAGCAGCCAGGAGGTGGGGGAAAAGTACAATGAGCAGTTCTTC; CDR3aa: CASSQEVGEKYNEQFF
v_gene: TRBV20-1; len: 17; j_gene: TRBJ2-2; abundance: .; d_gene: .; CDR3nt: TGCAGTGCTACCGGGACAATTATGCCCTCGAACACCGGGGAGCTGTTTTTT; CDR3aa: CSATGTIMPSNTGELFF
v_gene: TRBV14; len: 16; j_gene: TRBJ2-5; abundance: .; d_gene: .; CDR3nt: TGTGCCAGCAGCCATTATATCAGGGGATTGGGAGAGACCCAGTACTTC; CDR3aa: CASSHYIRGLGETQYF
v_gene: TRBV12-3/TRBV12-4; len: 15; j_gene: TRBJ2-7; abundance: few; d_gene: TRBD2; CDR3nt: TGTGCCAGCAGCTCACAGCGGGAGCCGACGTACGAGCAGTACTTC; CDR3aa: CASSSQREPTYEQYF
v_gene: TRBV3-1; len: 14; j_gene: TRBJ1-2; abundance: .; d_gene: TRBD1; CDR3nt: TGTGCCAGCAGCCAGGCACAGGGGGACTATGGCTACACCTTC; CDR3aa: CASSQAQGDYGYTF
v_gene: TRBV4-1; len: 14; j_gene: TRBJ1-2; abundance: .; d_gene: .; CDR3nt: TGCGCCAGCAGCCAGGGATCACCCTACTATGGCTACACCTTC; CDR3aa: CASSQGSPYYGYTF
v_gene: TRBV6-2/TRBV6-3; len: 15; j_gene: TRBJ2-5; abundance: many; d_gene: TRBD1; CDR3nt: TGTGCCAGCAGTTACTCCTTACAGGGGGGAGAGACCCAGTACTTC; CDR3aa: CASSYSLQGGETQYF
v_gene: TRBV12-3/TRBV12-4; len: 15; j_gene: TRBJ2-5; abundance: .; d_gene: TRBD2; CDR3nt: TGTGCCAGCAGTTTAACTAGCGGGAACCAAGAGACCCAGTACTTC; CDR3aa: CASSLTSGNQETQYF
v_gene: TRBV6-5; len: 15; j_gene: TRBJ2-4; abundance: few; d_gene: .; CDR3nt: TGTGCCAGCAGTTACTCTCAGGGAGCCAAAAACATTCAGTACTTC; CDR3aa: CASSYSQGAKNIQYF
v_gene: TRBV5-6; len: 16; j_gene: TRBJ1-2; abundance: .; d_gene: .; CDR3nt: TGTGCCAGCAGCTTGGCTGGACCTAAGCTGCTGTATGGCTACACCTTC; CDR3aa: CASSLAGPKLLYGYTF
v_gene: TRBV7-9; len: 15; j_gene: TRBJ1-2; abundance: .; d_gene: .; CDR3nt: TGTGCCAGCAGCTTAGAGTTTACAGGATTCTATGGCTACACCTTC; CDR3aa: CASSLEFTGFYGYTF
v_gene: TRBV20-1; len: 16; j_gene: TRBJ2-5; abundance: .; d_gene: .; CDR3nt: TGCAGTGCTAGAGATCGGTCCGGAACCCTTTACAATGAGCAGTACTTC; CDR3aa: CSARDRSGTLYNEQYF
v_gene: TRBV19; len: 13; j_gene: TRBJ2-7; abundance: .; d_gene: .; CDR3nt: TGTGCCAGCCGTTTTTCCCCCTTAGACGAGCAGTACTTC; CDR3aa: CASRFSPLDEQYF
v_gene: TRBV7-2; len: 14; j_gene: TRBJ2-7; abundance: .; d_gene: .; CDR3nt: TGTGCCAGCAGCTTAGAGTCCCTAGCGAACGAGCAGTACTTC; CDR3aa: CASSLESLANEQYF
v_gene: TRBV27; len: 16; j_gene: TRBJ2-2; abundance: few; d_gene: TRBD1; CDR3nt: TGTGCCAGCAGTTTTCACAGGGGATTGAACACCGGGGAGCTGTTTTTT; CDR3aa: CASSFHRGLNTGELFF
v_gene: TRBV7-9; len: 18; j_gene: TRBJ2-1; abundance: .; d_gene: TRBD2; CDR3nt: TGTGCCAGCAGCCCCGGGACTAGCGGGGGGGACCAGTACAATGAGCAGTTCTTC; CDR3aa: CASSPGTSGGDQYNEQFF
v_gene: TRBV25-1; len: 18; j_gene: TRBJ2-7; abundance: few; d_gene: TRBD2; CDR3nt: TGTGCCAGCAGTGAAAATCCCGGGACTAGCGGAAGTGTATACGAGCAGTACTTC; CDR3aa: CASSENPGTSGSVYEQYF
v_gene: TRBV5-5; len: 13; j_gene: TRBJ2-3; abundance: few; d_gene: .; CDR3nt: TGTGCCAGCAGCTTGATTTCCGGAGATACGCAGTATTTT; CDR3aa: CASSLISGDTQYF
v_gene: TRBV11-2; len: 17; j_gene: TRBJ2-3; abundance: few; d_gene: TRBD2; CDR3nt: TGTGCCAGCAGCCCAGCTAGCGGGGGGACTAGCACAGATACGCAGTATTTT; CDR3aa: CASSPASGGTSTDTQYF
v_gene: TRBV28; len: 14; j_gene: TRBJ2-1; abundance: .; d_gene: .; CDR3nt: TGTGCCAGCAGCTCGGGACTCCCCTCCTATGAGCAGTTCTTC; CDR3aa: CASSSGLPSYEQFF
v_gene: TRBV12-3/TRBV12-4; len: 13; j_gene: TRBJ2-3; abundance: .; d_gene: .; CDR3nt: TGTGCCAGCAGTTTAACCGACGCAGATACGCAGTATTTT; CDR3aa: CASSLTDADTQYF
v_gene: TRBV12-3/TRBV12-4; len: 13; j_gene: TRBJ2-1; abundance: .; d_gene: .; CDR3nt: TGTGCCAGCAGTTTATGGGCAGGCAATGAGCAGTTCTTC; CDR3aa: CASSLWAGNEQFF
v_gene: TRBV2; len: 14; j_gene: TRBJ2-5; abundance: .; d_gene: .; CDR3nt: TGTGCCAGCAGTGGGGCGAGGGACCAAGAGACCCAGTACTTC; CDR3aa: CASSGARDQETQYF
v_gene: TRBV28; len: 17; j_gene: TRBJ2-1; abundance: few; d_gene: .; CDR3nt: TGTGCCAGCAGTCCAATGGGGCGGGACGGCTCCTACAATGAGCAGTTCTTC; CDR3aa: CASSPMGRDGSYNEQFF
v_gene: TRBV5-1; len: 15; j_gene: TRBJ2-2; abundance: .; d_gene: .; CDR3nt: TGCGCCAGCAGCTTACGCCGGGGGATCACCGGGGAGCTGTTTTTT; CDR3aa: CASSLRRGITGELFF
v_gene: TRBV6-1; len: 11; j_gene: TRBJ2-5; abundance: .; d_gene: .; CDR3nt: TGTGCCAGCAGGATTCTAGAGACCCAGTACTTC; CDR3aa: CASRILETQYF
v_gene: TRBV5-1; len: 15; j_gene: TRBJ2-7; abundance: .; d_gene: TRBD1; CDR3nt: TGCGCCAGCAGCTTGGCCGGGACAGGGATCGACGAGCAGTACTTC; CDR3aa: CASSLAGTGIDEQYF
v_gene: TRBV6-1; len: 14; j_gene: TRBJ2-3; abundance: many; d_gene: .; CDR3nt: TGCGCCAGCAGTGGGGGCTTAAGCACAGATACGCAGTATTTT; CDR3aa: CASSGGLSTDTQYF
v_gene: TRBV25-1; len: 12; j_gene: TRBJ1-1; abundance: few; d_gene: .; CDR3nt: TGTGCCACCGGGGCGGGGAACACTGAAGCTTTCTTT; CDR3aa: CATGAGNTEAFF
v_gene: TRBV3-1; len: 11; j_gene: TRBJ1-2; abundance: few; d_gene: .; CDR3nt: TGTGCCAGCAGCCTACATACAGTTTACACCTTC; CDR3aa: CASSLHTVYTF
v_gene: TRBV12-3/TRBV12-4; len: 17; j_gene: TRBJ2-5; abundance: .; d_gene: TRBD2; CDR3nt: TGTGCCAGTAGTTTCCACCCGGGGGGACTAGCGGCCAATGAGCAGTACTTC; CDR3aa: CASSFHPGGLAANEQYF
v_gene: TRBV11-2; len: 15; j_gene: TRBJ2-4; abundance: .; d_gene: .; CDR3nt: TGTGCCAGCAGCTTAGAAAGCGGTGCCAAAAACATTCAGTACTTC; CDR3aa: CASSLESGAKNIQYF
v_gene: TRBV7-9; len: 15; j_gene: TRBJ2-5; abundance: .; d_gene: TRBD1; CDR3nt: TGTGCCAGCAGCTTAGCGGACAGGGTCCAAGAGACCCAGTACTTC; CDR3aa: CASSLADRVQETQYF
v_gene: TRBV18; len: 15; j_gene: TRBJ1-6; abundance: .; d_gene: .; CDR3nt: TGTGCCAGCTCACCGAGGACAGCCCGGGATTCACCCCTCCACTTT; CDR3aa: CASSPRTARDSPLHF
v_gene: TRBV6-1; len: 15; j_gene: TRBJ1-2; abundance: .; d_gene: TRBD1; CDR3nt: TGTGCCAGCACCCAGACAGGGGGCGTCAGCTATGGCTACACCTTC; CDR3aa: CASTQTGGVSYGYTF